This TCR beta chain was observed in a study of blood T cell repertoires in COVID-19. Across the whole study: Sample material is recorded as cDNA or gDNA derived from T cells, B-cell-depleted T cells, or PBMCs.

This clone has more than one count but fewer than ten. Per the study methods: Nucleated cell counts were estimated from reference gene primer amplification. Assay: immunoSEQ multiplex PCR; the TCRdb copy retains only in-frame clones and omits some. V and J calls and clone size are copied from that table; D and trimming were computed from the DNA. There are almost 250,000 clones in the sample; approximately 85% occur only once, and approximately 9% lies in the top ten. The CDR3 consists of 14 residues. The V gene lost 1 base and the J gene lost 0 bases, with 6 bases spanning the gap. Germline V gives CDR1 MNHEY, CDR2 SMNVEV (reference sequence). The study assigned cohorts using participant-reported clinical history.

This receptor was identified in a woman aged 45-65 years with acute COVID-19. The sequenced material came from PBMCs or T cells enriched from blood (not recorded which). V gene TRBV27 combines with J gene TRBJ2-5, with D perhaps matching TRBD2 (6 bases). The CDR3 reads CASSLLADQETQYF. DNA of the CDR3: TGTGCCAGCAGTTTATTAGCGGACCAAGAGACCCAGTACTTC.